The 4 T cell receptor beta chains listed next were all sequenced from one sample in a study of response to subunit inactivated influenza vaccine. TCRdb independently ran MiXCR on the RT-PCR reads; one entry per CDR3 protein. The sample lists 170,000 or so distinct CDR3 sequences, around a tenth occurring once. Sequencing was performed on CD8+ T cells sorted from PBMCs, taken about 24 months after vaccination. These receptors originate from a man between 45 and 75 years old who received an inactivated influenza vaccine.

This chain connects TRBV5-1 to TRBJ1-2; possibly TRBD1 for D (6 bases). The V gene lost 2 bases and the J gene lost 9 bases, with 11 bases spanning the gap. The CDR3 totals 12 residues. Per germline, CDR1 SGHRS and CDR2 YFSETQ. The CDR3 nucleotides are TGCGCCAGCAGCTTATACAGGGTCAGCTACACCTTC. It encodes CASSLYRVSYTF.

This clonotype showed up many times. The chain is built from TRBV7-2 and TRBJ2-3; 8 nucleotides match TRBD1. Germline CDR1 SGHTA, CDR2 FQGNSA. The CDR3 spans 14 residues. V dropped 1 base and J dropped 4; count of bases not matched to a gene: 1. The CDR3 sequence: CASSLGTGPDTQYF. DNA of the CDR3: TGTGCCAGCAGCTTAGGGACAGGGCCAGATACGCAGTATTTT.

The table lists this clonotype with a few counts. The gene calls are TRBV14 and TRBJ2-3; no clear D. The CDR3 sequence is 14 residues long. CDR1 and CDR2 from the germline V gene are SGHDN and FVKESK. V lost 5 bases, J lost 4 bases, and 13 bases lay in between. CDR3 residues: CASSKTQLADTQYF. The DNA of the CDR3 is TGTGCCAGCAGCAAGACCCAGCTCGCAGATACGCAGTATTTT.

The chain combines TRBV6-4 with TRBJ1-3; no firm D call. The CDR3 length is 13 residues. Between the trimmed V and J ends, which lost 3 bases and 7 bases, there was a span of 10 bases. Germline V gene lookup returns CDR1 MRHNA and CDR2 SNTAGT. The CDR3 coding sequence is TGTGCCAGCAGTGAAGACGAAGGCAACACCATATATTTT. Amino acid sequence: CASSEDEGNTIYF.